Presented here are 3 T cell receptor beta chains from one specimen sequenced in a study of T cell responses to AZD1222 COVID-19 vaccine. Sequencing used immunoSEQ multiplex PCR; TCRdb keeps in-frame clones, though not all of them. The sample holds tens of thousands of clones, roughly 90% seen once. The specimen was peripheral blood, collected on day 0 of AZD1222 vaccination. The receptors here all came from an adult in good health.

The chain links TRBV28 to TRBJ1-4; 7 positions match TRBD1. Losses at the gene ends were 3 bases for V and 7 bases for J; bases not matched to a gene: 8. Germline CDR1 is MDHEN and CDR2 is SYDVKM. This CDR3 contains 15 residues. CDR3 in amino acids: CASSFLRQGGEKLFF. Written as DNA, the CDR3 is TGTGCCAGCAGTTTCCTTCGACAGGGCGGTGAAAAACTGTTTTTT.

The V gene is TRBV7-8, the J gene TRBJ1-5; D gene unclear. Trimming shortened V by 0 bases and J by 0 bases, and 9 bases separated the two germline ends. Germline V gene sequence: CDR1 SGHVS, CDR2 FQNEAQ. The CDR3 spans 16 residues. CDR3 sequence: CASSLAGGGSNQPQHF. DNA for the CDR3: TGTGCCAGCAGCTTAGCGGGAGGTGGTAGCAATCAGCCCCAGCATTTT.

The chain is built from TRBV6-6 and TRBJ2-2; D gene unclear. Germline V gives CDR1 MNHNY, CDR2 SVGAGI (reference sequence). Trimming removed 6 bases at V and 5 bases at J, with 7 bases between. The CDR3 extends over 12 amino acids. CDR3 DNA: TGTGCCAGCAGCCCGTATACCGGGGAGCTGTTTTTT. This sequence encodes CASSPYTGELFF.